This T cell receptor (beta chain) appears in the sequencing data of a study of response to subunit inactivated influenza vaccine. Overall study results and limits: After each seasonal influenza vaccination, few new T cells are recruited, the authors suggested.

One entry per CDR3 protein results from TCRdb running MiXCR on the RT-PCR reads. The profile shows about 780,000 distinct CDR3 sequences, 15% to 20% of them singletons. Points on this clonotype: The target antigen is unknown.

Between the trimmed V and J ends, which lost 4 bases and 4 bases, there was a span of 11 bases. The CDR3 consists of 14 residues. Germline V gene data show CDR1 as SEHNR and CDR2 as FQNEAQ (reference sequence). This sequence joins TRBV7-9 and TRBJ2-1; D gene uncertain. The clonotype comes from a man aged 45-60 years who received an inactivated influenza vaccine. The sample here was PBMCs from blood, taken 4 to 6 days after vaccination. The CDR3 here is CASSSLRAYNEQFF. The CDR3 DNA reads TGTGCCAGCAGCTCCCTACGAGCGTACAATGAGCAGTTCTTC.